Sequencing of this T cell receptor (beta chain) was carried out in a study of blood T cell repertoires in COVID-19. This clone has just a few counts. TCRdb's table, derived via immunoSEQ multiplex PCR, lists solely in-frame clones and lacks some. This table holds about 270,000 clones, 80% to 90% found once. In assigning cohorts, the study relied on participant-reported clinical history. CDR1 and CDR2 from the germline V gene are SGHTA and FQGNSA. The ends were cut back, 4 bases at V and 4 bases at J, with 16 bases in the middle. CDR3 length equals 16 residues. The sequence was collected from a woman aged 18-30 years who had recovered from COVID-19. Sample: PBMCs or T cells enriched from blood (not recorded which). The chain uses TRBV7-2 and TRBJ1-4; D perhaps matches TRBD1 (6 bases). The CDR3: CASSSREDSFNEKLFF. CDR3 sequence (DNA): TGTGCCAGCAGCTCGCGGGAGGACAGTTTTAATGAAAAACTGTTTTTT.